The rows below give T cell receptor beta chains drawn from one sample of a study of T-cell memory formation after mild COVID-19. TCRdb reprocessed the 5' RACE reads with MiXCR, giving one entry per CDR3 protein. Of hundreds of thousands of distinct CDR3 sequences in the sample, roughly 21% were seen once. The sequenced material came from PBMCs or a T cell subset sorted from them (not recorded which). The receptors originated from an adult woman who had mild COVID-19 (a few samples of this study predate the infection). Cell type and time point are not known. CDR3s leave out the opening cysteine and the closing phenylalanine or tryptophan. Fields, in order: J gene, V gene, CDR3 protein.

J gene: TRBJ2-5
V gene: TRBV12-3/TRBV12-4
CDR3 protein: ASSLRLAWGPTETQY

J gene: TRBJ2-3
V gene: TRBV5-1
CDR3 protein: ASSVGQRDTDTQY

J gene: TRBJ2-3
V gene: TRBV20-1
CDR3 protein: SATLPSGRQADTQY

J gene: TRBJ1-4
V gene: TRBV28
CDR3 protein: ASSLVGDSVLKGLF

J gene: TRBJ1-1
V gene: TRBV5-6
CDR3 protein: ASSLGGGSISLGAF

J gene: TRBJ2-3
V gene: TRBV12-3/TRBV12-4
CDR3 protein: ASGDWGGRRGTDTQY

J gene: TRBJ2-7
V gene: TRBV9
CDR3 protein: ASSAGTQVYEQY

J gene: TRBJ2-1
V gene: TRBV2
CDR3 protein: ASSRGTSDHNEQF

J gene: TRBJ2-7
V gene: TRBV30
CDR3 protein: AWTGHRAYEQY

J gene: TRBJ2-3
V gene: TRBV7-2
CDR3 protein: ASSPPPLAPPDTQY

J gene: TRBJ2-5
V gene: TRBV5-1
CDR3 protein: ASSLDGLGETQY

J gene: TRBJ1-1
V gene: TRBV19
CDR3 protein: ASSISWQAMNTEAF

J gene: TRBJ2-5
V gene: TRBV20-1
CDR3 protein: SAREGLAGQETQY

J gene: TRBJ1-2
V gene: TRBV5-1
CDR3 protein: ASSLDRADTNYGYT

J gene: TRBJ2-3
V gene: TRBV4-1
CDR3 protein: ASSQHAGTDTQY

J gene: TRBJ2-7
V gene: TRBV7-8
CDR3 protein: ASSAGGGAYEQY

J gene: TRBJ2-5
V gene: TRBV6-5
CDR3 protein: ASGRGKETQY

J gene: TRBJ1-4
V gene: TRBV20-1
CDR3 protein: SAITWPNEKLF

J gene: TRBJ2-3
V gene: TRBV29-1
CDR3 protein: SVEGAADSTDTQY

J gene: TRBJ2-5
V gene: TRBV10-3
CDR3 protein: AISARTGPQETQY

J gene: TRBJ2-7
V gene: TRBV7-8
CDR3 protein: ASSLRGKSRGSYEQY

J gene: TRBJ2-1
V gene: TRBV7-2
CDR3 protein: ASSFKRGGRREQF

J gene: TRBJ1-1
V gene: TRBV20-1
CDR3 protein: SARQTGMSTEAF

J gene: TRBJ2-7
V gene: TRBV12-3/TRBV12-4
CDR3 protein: ASSLRQGASGEQY

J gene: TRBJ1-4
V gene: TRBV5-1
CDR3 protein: ASSGGRQGLNEKLF

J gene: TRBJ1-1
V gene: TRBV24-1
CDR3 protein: ATSDSRRGVRGGTEAF

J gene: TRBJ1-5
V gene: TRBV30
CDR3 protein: ACAGTGVDQPQH

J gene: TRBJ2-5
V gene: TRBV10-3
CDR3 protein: AISGAERGETQY

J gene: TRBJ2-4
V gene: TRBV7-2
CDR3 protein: ASREGMRGRGKNIQY

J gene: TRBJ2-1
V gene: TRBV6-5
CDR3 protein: ASRPGQISYNEQF

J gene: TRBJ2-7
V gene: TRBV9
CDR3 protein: ASSIRTGYEQY

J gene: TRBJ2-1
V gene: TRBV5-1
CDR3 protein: ASSLDGVRLAGAQDEQF

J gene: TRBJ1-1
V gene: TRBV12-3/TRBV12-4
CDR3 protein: ASTSGTFEAF

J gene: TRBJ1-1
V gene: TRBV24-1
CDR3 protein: ATSSRMNTEAF

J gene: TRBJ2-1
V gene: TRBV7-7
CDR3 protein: ASSLGGLAGERNEQF

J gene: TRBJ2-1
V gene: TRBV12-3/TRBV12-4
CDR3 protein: ASSVAGGPYEQF

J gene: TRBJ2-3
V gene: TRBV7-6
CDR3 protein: ASSPREGAWADTQY

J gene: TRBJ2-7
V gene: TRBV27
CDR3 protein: ASSLYGLYYEQY

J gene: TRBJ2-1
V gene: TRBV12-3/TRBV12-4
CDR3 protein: ASGLAVHEQF

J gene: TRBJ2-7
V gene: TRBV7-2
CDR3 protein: ASSSGRASGLYEQY